These T cell receptor beta chains were read from a single sample in a study of neurological immune-mediated disorders. TCRdb re-called the 5' RACE reads with MiXCR, one entry per CDR3 protein. The sample contains more than 30,000 distinct CDR3 sequences, 13% of which appear only once. The sequenced sample consisted of CD4+ T cells from blood. Receptors originate from a female donor with HTLV-1-associated myelopathy (HAM/TSP). Each CDR3 is given with its conserved first and last residue. D genes are given only for firm matches. Expanded clones are given a class, and other clones once, few, many or no size at all.

>TRBV10-3|TRBJ2-7|many|.
CAISESSALSYEQYF
TGTGCCATCAGTGAGTCTAGCGCCCTATCCTACGAGCAGTACTTC
>TRBV20-1|TRBJ1-4|many|.
CSAGDRLGEKLFF
TGCAGTGCCGGCGACAGATTGGGGGAAAAACTGTTTTTT
>TRBV4-2|TRBJ1-4|many|TRBD1
CASNQGGANEKLFF
TGTGCCAGCAACCAGGGGGGGGCTAATGAAAAACTGTTTTTT
>TRBV20-1|TRBJ2-7|.|.
CSAPSRQRDEQYF
TGCAGTGCCCCGAGTAGGCAGAGAGACGAGCAGTACTTC
>TRBV5-1|TRBJ2-5|many|.
CASIVELRTQYF
TGCGCCAGCATCGTTGAGTTGAGGACCCAGTACTTC
>TRBV7-6|TRBJ2-2|.|TRBD2
CASGSGGSNTGELFF
TGTGCCAGCGGAAGCGGGGGGTCGAACACCGGGGAGCTGTTTTTT
>TRBV29-1|TRBJ2-7|many|TRBD1
CSVRRGQVGHEQYF
TGCAGCGTACGCCGGGGACAGGTTGGCCACGAGCAGTACTTC
>TRBV5-1|TRBJ2-5|many|.
CASSWVGFQETQYF
TGCGCCAGCAGCTGGGTGGGCTTTCAAGAGACCCAGTACTTC
>TRBV7-8|TRBJ1-2|many|.
CASSLEGYGYTF
TGTGCCAGCAGCTTAGAGGGATATGGCTACACCTTC
>TRBV12-3/TRBV12-4|TRBJ2-1|many|TRBD2
CASSKLAGTPNEQFF
TGTGCCAGCAGCAAACTAGCGGGGACGCCCAATGAGCAGTTCTTC
>TRBV18|TRBJ2-1|.|.
CASSPRWGEYNEQFF
TGTGCCAGCTCACCACGCTGGGGCGAGTACAATGAGCAGTTCTTC
>TRBV3-1|TRBJ2-7|.|.
CASGGHYEQYF
TGTGCCAGCGGGGGCCACTACGAGCAGTACTTC
>TRBV29-1|TRBJ2-5|many|TRBD1
CSKRTGGEETQYF
TGCAGCAAACGGACAGGGGGCGAAGAGACCCAGTACTTC
>TRBV27|TRBJ2-7|many|.
CASRNRALDSYEQYF
TGTGCCAGCAGGAACAGGGCTCTCGACTCCTACGAGCAGTACTTC
>TRBV12-3/TRBV12-4|TRBJ2-5|many|.
CASSFGGTGSQETQYF
TGTGCCAGCAGTTTCGGGGGGACAGGCTCACAAGAGACCCAGTACTTC
>TRBV10-3|TRBJ2-5|many|.
CAISEGGSGETQYF
TGTGCCATCAGTGAGGGTGGCAGCGGAGAGACCCAGTACTTC
>TRBV20-1|TRBJ2-1|many|.
CSAQIGSSYNEQFF
TGCAGTGCCCAAATCGGGAGCTCCTACAATGAGCAGTTCTTC
>TRBV9|TRBJ2-5|.|TRBD1
CASSSGQGRTETQYF
TGTGCCAGCAGCTCCGGACAGGGGCGTACGGAGACCCAGTACTTC
>TRBV6-2/TRBV6-3|TRBJ1-6|many|TRBD1
CASSFTGGSSPLHF
TGTGCCAGCAGTTTCACAGGGGGCAGTTCACCCCTCCACTTT
>TRBV20-1|TRBJ2-3|many|TRBD2
CSAGKTSGSTDTQYF
TGCAGTGCTGGGAAGACTAGCGGGAGCACAGATACGCAGTATTTT
>TRBV4-2|TRBJ2-7|many|.
CASSLSAGTGAYEQYF
TGTGCCAGCAGCCTGTCCGCCGGCACAGGAGCCTACGAGCAGTACTTC
>TRBV3-1|TRBJ2-5|many|TRBD2
CASSRKAGVAETQYF
TGTGCCAGCAGCCGCAAAGCGGGAGTGGCGGAGACCCAGTACTTC
>TRBV20-1|TRBJ2-1|once|TRBD2
CSARDSGGATYNEQFF
TGCAGTGCTAGAGATTCGGGGGGGGCTACTTACAATGAGCAGTTCTTC
>TRBV4-2|TRBJ2-3|many|.
CASSPPSGGGADTQYF
TGTGCCAGCAGCCCCCCTTCGGGGGGCGGGGCAGATACGCAGTATTTT
>TRBV7-2|TRBJ1-6|many|TRBD1
CASSLVGTGDYSPLHF
TGTGCCAGCAGCTTAGTCGGGACAGGAGATTATTCACCCCTCCACTTT
>TRBV4-2|TRBJ2-1|.|.
CASSQDPGALQYNDQFF
TGTGCCAGCAGCCAAGACCCCGGGGCCCTCCAATACAATGATCAGTTCTTC
>TRBV20-1|TRBJ2-1|many|.
CSASMGWNEQFF
TGCAGTGCTAGCATGGGATGGAATGAGCAGTTCTTC
>TRBV4-1|TRBJ1-3|many|.
CASSRLIGNTIYF
TGCGCCAGCAGCCGTCTCATCGGAAACACCATATATTTT
>TRBV6-2/TRBV6-3|TRBJ2-5|.|TRBD2
CASSYSTSLQETQYF
TGTGCCAGCAGTTACTCGACTAGCCTCCAAGAGACCCAGTACTTC
>TRBV20-1|TRBJ1-4|many|.
CSARDGRAVAGEKLFF
TGCAGTGCTAGAGATGGCAGGGCGGTCGCGGGGGAAAAACTGTTTTTT
>TRBV20-1|TRBJ2-3|many|TRBD1
CSGQRGGQGVTDTQYF
TGCAGTGGTCAGAGAGGGGGACAGGGGGTCACAGATACGCAGTATTTT
>TRBV6-6|TRBJ2-5|.|TRBD1
CASSSRGETQYF
TGTGCCAGCAGTTCCAGGGGGGAGACCCAGTACTTC
>TRBV7-2|TRBJ2-3|.|TRBD2
CASSYNSGGRDTQYF
TGTGCCAGCAGCTACAATAGCGGGGGAAGAGATACGCAGTATTTT
>TRBV5-1|TRBJ2-5|medium-sized|.
CASSLDPGRGEETQYF
TGCGCCAGCAGCTTGGATCCAGGGCGAGGAGAGGAGACCCAGTACTTC
>TRBV6-5|TRBJ2-7|many|TRBD2
CASSYRLAGPDSYEQYF
TGTGCCAGCAGTTACCGACTAGCGGGTCCGGACTCCTACGAGCAGTACTTC
>TRBV5-5|TRBJ1-2|.|TRBD1
CASSLVRTTGGVGYTF
TGTGCCAGCAGCTTGGTTAGAACGACAGGGGGAGTCGGCTACACCTTC
>TRBV5-6|TRBJ2-2|many|.
CASSTTRRAQYTGELFF
TGTGCCAGCAGCACGACGCGGAGGGCGCAGTACACCGGGGAGCTGTTTTTT
>TRBV5-1|TRBJ2-7|many|.
CASSLQGIESSYEQYF
TGCGCCAGCAGCTTACAGGGAATCGAGAGCTCCTACGAGCAGTACTTC
>TRBV20-1|TRBJ1-1|many|.
CSALTVNTEAFF
TGCAGTGCTCTGACAGTGAACACTGAAGCTTTCTTT
>TRBV11-2|TRBJ2-1|many|.
CASSDNNEQFF
TGTGCCAGCAGCGATAACAATGAGCAGTTCTTC
>TRBV28|TRBJ2-2|many|.
CASSLPNTGELFF
TGTGCCAGCAGCCTACCGAACACCGGGGAGCTGTTTTTT
>TRBV10-3|TRBJ2-1|.|TRBD2
CALSDPGLAGGYNEQFF
TGTGCCCTCAGTGACCCCGGATTAGCGGGGGGGTACAATGAGCAGTTCTTC
>TRBV29-1|TRBJ2-3|many|.
CSVDPSGSTDTQYF
TGCAGCGTTGATCCCAGCGGTAGCACAGATACGCAGTATTTT
>TRBV21-1|TRBJ2-3|many|.
CASSEIHPSWGTDTQYF
TGTGCCAGCAGCGAAATCCATCCTAGTTGGGGCACAGATACGCAGTATTTT
>TRBV18|TRBJ2-2|.|.
CASSPTGELFF
TGTGCCAGCTCACCGACCGGGGAGCTGTTTTTT
>TRBV25-1|TRBJ1-6|many|.
CASSAGNEARPLHF
TGTGCCAGCAGTGCGGGCAATGAAGCTCGGCCCCTCCACTTT
>TRBV20-1|TRBJ2-3|many|.
CSVISHTDTQYF
TGCAGTGTCATAAGTCACACAGATACGCAGTATTTT
>TRBV5-1|TRBJ1-6|many|.
CASSLDAGGEFRNSPLHF
TGCGCCAGCAGCTTGGATGCGGGCGGGGAGTTTCGGAATTCACCCCTCCACTTT
>TRBV5-1|TRBJ2-3|many|TRBD1
CASQADRDDTQYF
TGCGCCAGTCAAGCGGACAGGGATGATACGCAGTATTTT
>TRBV4-3|TRBJ2-7|many|.
CASSQGLSGGSSYEQYF
TGCGCCAGCAGCCAAGGTTTATCGGGGGGCTCTTCCTACGAGCAGTACTTC